The 30 T cell receptor beta chains below all came from one sample that was sequenced in a study of T cells after yellow fever vaccination. TCRdb fed the 5' RACE reads into MiXCR, producing one record per CDR3 protein. Counted here are 300,000 to 400,000 distinct CDR3 sequences, around 3.9% occurring once; the ten biggest clones make up approximately 24%. The material was PBMCs, obtained 5 days after the yellow fever booster vaccination. These receptors originate from a man aged 18 to 35 who received the YFV17D yellow fever vaccine.

This clonotype has a handful of counts. The chain carries TRBV12-3 or TRBV12-4 and TRBJ1-1; possible D gene TRBD1, 5 bases. CDR3 length: 15 amino acids. Trimming took 3 bases from V and 5 from J, leaving 16 bases between them. The CDR3 DNA is TGTGCCAGCAGTTTCTCTTGGGGGACCGGGACTGAAGCTTTCTTT. It encodes CASSFSWGTGTEAFF.

The rearrangement joins TRBV6-5 to TRBJ1-1, with D perhaps TRBD1 (5 bases). Between the trimmed V and J ends, which lost 5 bases and 4 bases, there was a span of 14 bases. CDR3 length: 14 residues. In germline, CDR1 is MNHEY, CDR2 SVGAGI. Written as DNA, the CDR3 is TGTGCCAGCAGTGGGGACGGTTGGAGCACTGAAGCTTTCTTT. Amino acids: CASSGDGWSTEAFF.

This clonotype was counted at least ten times. The chain links TRBV5-6 to TRBJ2-1; D unclear. V gave up 3 bases and J gave up 0 bases, with 13 bases separating them. The CDR3 runs to 16 residues. Germline CDR1 and CDR2: SGHDT and YYEEEE. The CDR3 loop is CASSSDRRASYNEQFF. The DNA for the CDR3 is TGTGCCAGCAGCTCCGACCGCCGGGCCTCCTACAATGAGCAGTTCTTC.

This rearrangement joins TRBV29-1 to TRBJ1-2; 9 nucleotides match TRBD1. This CDR3 comprises 14 residues. V dropped 6 bases and J dropped 4; count of bases not matched to a gene: 9. Germline V gene data show CDR1 as SQVTM and CDR2 as ANQGSEA. CDR3 protein: CSVGSGTGLYGYTF. The CDR3 nucleotides read TGCAGCGTGGGTTCTGGGACAGGGCTCTATGGCTACACCTTC. Looking up the rest from reference TRBV29-1 and TRBJ1-2 gives the full variable domain: SAVISQKPSRDICQRGTSLTIQCQVDSQVTMMFWYRQQPGQSLTLIATANQGSEATYESGFVIDKFPISRPNLTFSTLTVSNMSPEDSSIYLCSVGSGTGLYGYTFGSGTRLTVV.

There are many counts of this clonotype. The rearrangement uses TRBV9 and TRBJ1-1; 8 nucleotides match TRBD1. Trimming at V came to 1 base and at J to 4 bases, leaving 0 bases not matched to a gene. Per the germline V gene, CDR1 is SGDLS and CDR2 is YYNGEE. This CDR3 region has 13 residues. The CDR3, as DNA: TGTGCCAGCAGCGTAACAGGGGGCACTGAAGCTTTCTTT. It specifies CASSVTGGTEAFF.

Note on this clonotype: A read error may be the cause here, since a much bigger clone is one base away. The V and J genes are TRBV7-2 and TRBJ2-3; D gene unclear. CDR3 length: 12 residues. Trimming took off 8 bases at V and 5 bases at J, with 11 bases between the two ends. CDR1 and CDR2 (germline): SGHTA, FQGNSA. This chain's CDR3 is CASSMYRDTQYF. CDR3 sequence (DNA): TGTGCCAGCTCGATGTACAGAGATACGCAGTATTTT.

This clonotype was seen more than once but under ten times. This sequence joins TRBV4-3 and TRBJ2-7; 8 bases fit TRBD1. Germline V CDR1 and CDR2: LGHNA, YSLEER. CDR3 size: 14 residues. V shed 4 bases and J 5 bases; nucleotides not matched to a gene: 7. The CDR3 region is CASSRDRLGDEQYF. The CDR3 nucleotides are TGCGCCAGCAGCCGGGACAGGTTGGGGGACGAGCAGTACTTC.

This clonotype occurred many times. The V and J genes are TRBV19 and TRBJ2-3; 7 nucleotides align to TRBD1. CDR1 LNHDA and CDR2 SQIVND come from the germline V gene (reference sequence). Trimming at V came to 7 bases and at J to 2 bases, leaving 6 bases not matched to a gene. The CDR3 runs to 14 residues. This chain's CDR3 is CASTLDRATDTQYF. The CDR3 region has the DNA TGTGCCAGTACCCTCGACAGGGCCACAGATACGCAGTATTTT.

This clonotype has at least ten counts. One junction end disagrees with the germline gene, perhaps due to a read error. The rearrangement joins TRBV7-7 to TRBJ2-5, with D possibly TRBD1 on 5 matching bases. The CDR3 covers 15 residues. The germline V gene has CDR1 SSHAT and CDR2 FNYEAQ (reference sequence). This CDR3 reads CASSSSQGVMETQYF. Written as DNA, the CDR3 is TGTGCTAGCAGCAGCAGCCAAGGGGTTATGGAGACCCAGTACTTC.

This chain joins TRBV5-1 and TRBJ2-5, with D tentatively TRBD1 (5 bases). This CDR3 spans 14 amino acids. Trimming stripped 0 bases from V and 4 bases from J, with 10 bases between. Germline assignment: CDR1 SGHRS and CDR2 YFSETQ. The CDR3: CASSLVSGPETQYF. The CDR3 nucleotides read TGCGCCAGCAGCTTGGTTTCAGGGCCAGAGACCCAGTACTTC.

This clonotype appeared many times. This chain uses TRBV4-1 with TRBJ1-1; D is unresolved. Germline lookup yields CDR1 MGHRA and CDR2 YSYEKL. CDR3 length: 13 amino acids. Trimming pared 3 bases from V and 0 bases from J, leaving 5 bases between. CDR3 nucleotides: TGCGCCAGCAGCCAGGCTATGAACACTGAAGCTTTCTTT. Amino acid sequence: CASSQAMNTEAFF.

This clonotype has only a few counts. CDR3 in amino acids: CASSQVIVRGDTEAFF. In nucleotides, the CDR3 is TGTGCCAGCAGCCAAGTAATTGTCCGAGGTGACACTGAAGCTTTCTTT. The gene calls are TRBV4-2 and TRBJ1-1; D is unresolved. The CDR3 has 16 amino acids. Germline lookup yields CDR1 LGHNA and CDR2 YNFKEQ. Trimming stripped 1 base from V and 3 bases from J, with 15 bases between.

This clonotype has ten or more counts. V is TRBV12-3 or TRBV12-4 and J is TRBJ2-7, with TRBD1 matching over 7 bases. After removal of 6 bases from V and 1 base from J, the junction contained 9 bases not matched to a gene. The CDR3 loop spans 15 amino acids. The CDR3 here is CASSQMGQLSYEQYF. Here the CDR3 DNA reads TGTGCCAGCAGCCAAATGGGACAGCTATCCTACGAGCAGTACTTC.

The chain combines TRBV6-6 with TRBJ1-2, with a weak D call TRBD1 (6 bases). The germline V and J ends were trimmed by 4 bases and 0 bases, with 21 bases remaining between them. Germline CDR1 reads MNHNY; CDR2 reads SVGAGI (reference sequence). This CDR3 has 18 amino acids. The CDR3 DNA follows: TGTGCCAGCAGTTTTTCTACTTCCAGGGGAACAGCTAACTATGGCTACACCTTC. Its protein is CASSFSTSRGTANYGYTF.

This clonotype was found a few times. The rearrangement uses TRBV3-1 and TRBJ1-4; D remains unclear. Trimming pared 0 bases from V and 8 bases from J, leaving 13 bases between. CDR1 LGHDT and CDR2 YNNKEL come from the germline V gene (reference sequence). The CDR3 has 15 residues. The CDR3 DNA follows: TGTGCCAGCAGCCAAGATCCCGGACCGGAAGAAAAACTGTTTTTT. Protein sequence: CASSQDPGPEEKLFF.

This clonotype turned up a few times. The chain combines TRBV6-5 with TRBJ2-7; 8 bases are a match to TRBD1. The CDR3 totals 13 residues. After removal of 6 bases from V and 4 bases from J, the junction contained 5 bases not matched to a gene. CDR1 is MNHEY and CDR2 is SVGAGI in the germline V gene. For the CDR3, the DNA is TGTGCCAGCAGCGCCCGGGACAGGTACGAGCAGTACGTC. This sequence encodes CASSARDRYEQYV.

For this clonotype: A read error may explain this, as a much larger clone is one base away. The gene calls are TRBV19 and TRBJ2-7; D is perhaps TRBD1 (6 bases). Germline V gene lookup returns CDR1 LNHDA and CDR2 SQIVND (reference sequence). CDR3 length equals 14 residues. CDR3 sequence (DNA): TGTGCCAGAAGTACTACAGGGAGCTCCTACGAGCAGTACTTC. Translated: CARSTTGSSYEQYF.

This clonotype was seen only a few times. This chain connects TRBV5-1 to TRBJ2-7, with D perhaps TRBD1 (5 bases). There are 15 residues in the CDR3. The germline V gene has CDR1 SGHRS and CDR2 YFSETQ. V lost 1 base, J lost 2 bases, and 13 bases lay in between. The CDR3 DNA reads as TGCGCCAGCAGCTTGTTCTACAGGTTTACCTACGAGCAGTACGTC. This translates into CASSLFYRFTYEQYV.

The chain links TRBV28 to TRBJ1-1; D perhaps matches TRBD1 (6 bases). The germline V and J ends were trimmed by 6 bases and 4 bases, with 15 bases remaining between them. The CDR3 sequence is 14 residues long. Germline V gives CDR1 MDHEN, CDR2 SYDVKM. CDR3 sequence (DNA): TGTGCCAGCAGAAGAGGGGGGAGGACCACTGAAGCTTTCTTT. Its translation is CASRRGGRTTEAFF.

The sample holds a few counts of this clonotype. The rearrangement joins TRBV29-1 to TRBJ2-7; no definite D call. Trimming took off 5 bases at V and 3 bases at J, with 17 bases between the two ends. Germline values: CDR1 SQVTM, CDR2 ANQGSEA. This CDR3 has 14 residues. Here the CDR3 DNA reads TGCAGCGTTCTCCCGGTCGGAGTTGACTACGAGCAGTACTTC. Translating gives CSVLPVGVDYEQYF.

Details on this clonotype: A far larger clone is one base from this, pointing to a likely read error. The rearrangement uses TRBV7-6 and TRBJ2-7; D is undetermined. The germline V gene has CDR1 SGHVS and CDR2 FNYEAQ. CDR3 length: 12 residues. DNA for the CDR3: TGTGCCAGCAGCTTGGAATCCTACGTGCAGTACTTC. This sequence encodes CASSLESYVQYF. The variable domain in full, completed from reference TRBV7-6 and TRBJ2-7, reads GAGVSQSPRYKVTKRGQDVALRCDPISGHVSLYWYRQALGQGPEFLTYFNYEAQQDKSGLPNDRFSAERPEGSISTLTIQRTEQRDSAMYRCASSLESYVQYFGPGTRLTVT.

This clonotype was picked up a small number of times. This chain joins TRBV5-1 and TRBJ1-1, with D possibly TRBD1 on 5 matching bases. V was shortened by 0 bases and J by 5 bases, with 11 bases between the two germline ends. CDR3 length equals 14 residues. From germline, CDR1 is SGHRS and CDR2 YFSETQ. CDR3: CASSLAGGWTEAFF. The CDR3, as DNA: TGCGCCAGCAGCTTGGCGGGGGGGTGGACTGAAGCTTTCTTT.

The rearrangement uses TRBV15 and TRBJ1-2; 9 bases match TRBD1. The V gene end was trimmed by 5 bases and the J gene end by 4 bases; junction bases not matched to a gene: 11. The CDR3 totals 16 residues. From germline, CDR1 is LNHNV and CDR2 YYDKDF (reference sequence). The CDR3 DNA sequence: TGTGCCACCAGCGGTGGGAGACAGGGGGAGGGCTATGGCTACACCTTC. The encoded protein is CATSGGRQGEGYGYTF.

The chain couples TRBV9 to TRBJ2-3; TRBD2 agrees at 13 bases. This CDR3 comprises 17 residues. Per the germline V gene, CDR1 is SGDLS and CDR2 is YYNGEE. With 4 bases clipped from V and 0 bases from J, the junction kept 5 bases outside the gene matches. The CDR3 DNA sequence: TGTGCCAGCAGCAAGGGACTAGCGGGGCGTAGCACAGATACGCAGTATTTT. Its protein is CASSKGLAGRSTDTQYF.

This clonotype was observed at least ten times. J is TRBJ2-5 and V is TRBV5-1, with D uncertain. This CDR3 contains 15 residues. The V gene's germline CDR1 is SGHRS and CDR2 YFSETQ. The V end was cut by 4 bases, the J end by 5 bases, with 18 bases between. DNA for the CDR3: TGCGCCAGCAGCCCCCGTTTCCCAGGCTGGGAGACCCAGTACTTC. Amino acid sequence: CASSPRFPGWETQYF.

This clonotype was counted between two and nine times. The chain couples TRBV7-2 to TRBJ1-6; 8 bases are shared with TRBD1. V lost 5 bases and J lost 3; bases outside the gene matches: 6. This CDR3 comprises 16 residues. Germline V lookup: CDR1 SGHTA, CDR2 FQGNSA. The CDR3 region is CASSPLDRGYNSPLHF. The CDR3 region has the DNA TGTGCCAGCAGCCCGCTCGACAGGGGCTATAATTCACCCCTCCACTTT. Based on the CDR3 plus reference TRBV7-2 and TRBJ1-6, the full variable domain is GAGVSQSPSNKVTEKGKDVELRCDPISGHTALYWYRQSLGQGLEFLIYFQGNSAPDKSGLPSDRFSAERTGGSVSTLTIQRTQQEDSAVYLCASSPLDRGYNSPLHFGNGTRLTVT.

This clonotype was recorded a few times. The chain employs TRBV6-2 or TRBV6-3 and TRBJ2-7; 8 positions agree with TRBD1. V lost 5 bases to trimming and J lost 3 bases; unmatched junction nucleotides: 15. The germline CDR1 and CDR2 sequences are MNHEY and SVGEGT. The CDR3 runs 17 residues. In nucleotides, the CDR3 is TGTGCCAGCAGTACGACAGGGGAACTCTCATTTTTCTACGAGCAGTACGTC. It yields the protein CASSTTGELSFFYEQYV.

This clonotype was found a few times. This chain connects TRBV12-3 or TRBV12-4 to TRBJ2-3; D not resolved. This CDR3 has 12 residues. The ends were cut back, 1 base at V and 6 bases at J, with 5 bases in the middle. CDR3 loop: CASSLGFDTQYF. In DNA form, the CDR3 reads TGTGCCAGCAGTTTAGGTTTCGATACGCAGTATTTT.

This clonotype was seen ten or more times. Sequence at one end of the junction differs from germline and may be a read error. This chain uses TRBV9 with TRBJ1-3, with D unresolved. Germline assignment: CDR1 SGDLS and CDR2 YYNGEE. The CDR3 is 15 residues long. Here the CDR3 DNA reads TGTGCCAGCAGCGTAGGGCTGGGAGGCGGAAGCACCATATATTTT. Translated, it gives CASSVGLGGGSTIYF.

This clonotype occurred a few times. In DNA form, the CDR3 reads TGCAGTGCGAAGAATAGCGGGGGAAACACAGATACGCAGTATTTT. Translated: CSAKNSGGNTDTQYF. V is TRBV20-1 and J is TRBJ2-3, with TRBD2 matching over 9 bases. The CDR3 sequence is 15 residues long. CDR1 and CDR2 (germline): DFQATT, SNEGSKA (reference sequence). After removal of 6 bases from V and 2 bases from J, the junction contained 9 bases not matched to a gene.